This T cell receptor (beta chain) was recovered during a study of blood T cell repertoires in COVID-19. Study summary: Specimens from acute and convalescent COVID-19 originated in the United States, Italy and Spain.

V lost 6 bases, J lost 9 bases, and 18 bases lay in between. The CDR3 runs 14 residues. CDR1 is MNHEY and CDR2 is SMNVEV in the germline V gene (reference sequence). Libraries were prepared by immunoSEQ multiplex PCR; TCRdb keeps only in-frame clonotypes and omits some of them. The top ten clones hold about 1% of a sample with 250,000 to 300,000 clones, more than 75% of them seen once. This clone was counted between two and nine times. This TCR derives from a woman in her 40s who had recovered from COVID-19. The specimen sequenced was peripheral blood. The chain combines TRBV27 with TRBJ1-5; D possibly corresponds to TRBD1 (5 bases). CDR3 DNA: TGTGCCAGCAGCCAAAGGGGCAGGGTGACGCCCCAGCATTTT. Encoded protein: CASSQRGRVTPQHF.